In this sample, the clone carrying this T cell receptor (beta chain) turned up once. Trimming cost V 0 bases and J 1 base, with 15 bases left between them. The CDR3 runs to 17 residues. Germline-derived CDR1 and CDR2 are MGHRA and YSYEKL. This entry belongs to a study of blood T cell repertoires in COVID-19. Overall study context: Samples of COVID-19 (acute and convalescent) were obtained from the United States, Italy and Spain. The cDNA or gDNA used as material had been derived from T cells, B-cell-depleted T cells, or PBMCs.

How the authors handled the data: Scientists estimated how many nucleated cells there were by amplifying reference gene primers. Profiled with immunoSEQ multiplex PCR; TCRdb holds only in-frame clones, not every one. V and J calls and clone size come straight from that table; D and trimming were deduced from the DNA. The sample consists of roughly 67,000 clones, just over 85% of them appearing once. The chain combines TRBV4-1 with TRBJ2-5; D is possibly TRBD2 (7 bases). The sequencing sample was made of peripheral blood. The source of this sequence is a man aged 50-59 years with acute or convalescent COVID-19. The DNA of the CDR3 is TGCGCCAGCAGCCAAGATCCCCCGGGGGGCAGCCAAGAGACCCAGTACTTC. As protein: CASSQDPPGGSQETQYF.